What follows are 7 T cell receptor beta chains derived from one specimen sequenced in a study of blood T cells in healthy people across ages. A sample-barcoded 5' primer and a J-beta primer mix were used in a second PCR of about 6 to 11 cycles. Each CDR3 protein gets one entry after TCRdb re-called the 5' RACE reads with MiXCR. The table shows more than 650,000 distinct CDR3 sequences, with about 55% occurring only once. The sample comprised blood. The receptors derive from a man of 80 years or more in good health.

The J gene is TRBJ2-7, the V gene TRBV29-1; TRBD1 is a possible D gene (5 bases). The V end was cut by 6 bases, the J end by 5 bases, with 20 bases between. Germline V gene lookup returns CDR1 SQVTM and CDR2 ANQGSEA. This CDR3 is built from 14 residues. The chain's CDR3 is CSVTFRVRVNEQYF. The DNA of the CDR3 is TGCAGCGTAACTTTTAGGGTCAGGGTCAACGAGCAGTACTTC.

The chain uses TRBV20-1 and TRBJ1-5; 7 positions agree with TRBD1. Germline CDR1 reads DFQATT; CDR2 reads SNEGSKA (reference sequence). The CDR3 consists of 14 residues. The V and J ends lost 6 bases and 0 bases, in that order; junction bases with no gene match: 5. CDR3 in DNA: TGCAGTGCGGACCCAGGGGGTAGCAATCAGCCCCAGCATTTT. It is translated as CSADPGGSNQPQHF.

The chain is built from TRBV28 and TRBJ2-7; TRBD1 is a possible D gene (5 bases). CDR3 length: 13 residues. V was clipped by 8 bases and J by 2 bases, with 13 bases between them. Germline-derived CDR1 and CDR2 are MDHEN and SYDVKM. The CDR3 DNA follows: TGTGCCAGCCACAGGTTTACTCCCTACGAGCAGTACTTC. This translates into CASHRFTPYEQYF.

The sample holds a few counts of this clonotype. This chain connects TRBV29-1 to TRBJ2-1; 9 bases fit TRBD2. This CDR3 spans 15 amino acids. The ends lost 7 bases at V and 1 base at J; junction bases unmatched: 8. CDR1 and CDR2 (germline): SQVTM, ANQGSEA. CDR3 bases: TGCAGCGCCGCAACGCTAGCGGGATCCTACAATGAGCAGTTCTTC. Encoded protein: CSAATLAGSYNEQFF.

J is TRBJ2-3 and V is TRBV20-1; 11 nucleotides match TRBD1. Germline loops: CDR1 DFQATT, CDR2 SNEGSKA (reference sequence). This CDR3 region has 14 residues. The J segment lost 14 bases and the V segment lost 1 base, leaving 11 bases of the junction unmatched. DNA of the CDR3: TGCAGTGCTAGAGTGGGGACAGGGGGGGGAGACGCGTATTTT. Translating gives CSARVGTGGGDAYF.

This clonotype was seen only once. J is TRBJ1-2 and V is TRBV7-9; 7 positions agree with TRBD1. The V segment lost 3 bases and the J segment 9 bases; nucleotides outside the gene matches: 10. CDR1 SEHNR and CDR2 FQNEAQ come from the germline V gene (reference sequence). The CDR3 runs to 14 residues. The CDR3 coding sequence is TGTGCCAGCAGCTTTGGGGGGCCGGGACAGAGCTACACCTTC. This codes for CASSFGGPGQSYTF.

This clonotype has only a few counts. CDR3: CASSHGRQATDTQYF. The DNA of the CDR3 is TGTGCCAGCAGCCACGGCCGTCAAGCCACAGATACGCAGTATTTT. V gene TRBV4-2 combines with J gene TRBJ2-3; D call uncertain. V lost 3 bases and J 2 bases, leaving 12 bases between the germline ends. The CDR3 sequence is 15 residues long. Germline CDR1 is LGHNA and CDR2 is YNFKEQ.